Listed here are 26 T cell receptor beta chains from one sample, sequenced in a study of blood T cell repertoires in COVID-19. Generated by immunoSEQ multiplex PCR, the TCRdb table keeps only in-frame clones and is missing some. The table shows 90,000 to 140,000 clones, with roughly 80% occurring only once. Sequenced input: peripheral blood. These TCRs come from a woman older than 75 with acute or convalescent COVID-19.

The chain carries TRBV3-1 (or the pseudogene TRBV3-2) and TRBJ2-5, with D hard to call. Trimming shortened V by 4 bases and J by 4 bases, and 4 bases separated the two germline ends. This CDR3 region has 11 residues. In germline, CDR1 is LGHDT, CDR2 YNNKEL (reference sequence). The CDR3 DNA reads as TGTGCCAGCAGCCGCGGAGAGACCCAGTACTTC. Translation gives CASSRGETQYF.

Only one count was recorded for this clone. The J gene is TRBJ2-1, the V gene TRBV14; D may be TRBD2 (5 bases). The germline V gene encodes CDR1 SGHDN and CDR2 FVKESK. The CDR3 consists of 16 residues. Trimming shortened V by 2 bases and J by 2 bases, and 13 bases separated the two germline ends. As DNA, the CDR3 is TGTGCCAGCAGCCAAAGGGCGGGTAATACCTACAATGAGCAGTTCTTC. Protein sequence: CASSQRAGNTYNEQFF.

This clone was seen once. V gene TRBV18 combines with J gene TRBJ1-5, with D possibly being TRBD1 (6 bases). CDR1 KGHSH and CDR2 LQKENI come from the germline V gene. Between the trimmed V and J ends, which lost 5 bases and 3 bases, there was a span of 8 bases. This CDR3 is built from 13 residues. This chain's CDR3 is CASSAGANQPQHF. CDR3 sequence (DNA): TGTGCCAGCTCAGCAGGGGCCAATCAGCCCCAGCATTTT.

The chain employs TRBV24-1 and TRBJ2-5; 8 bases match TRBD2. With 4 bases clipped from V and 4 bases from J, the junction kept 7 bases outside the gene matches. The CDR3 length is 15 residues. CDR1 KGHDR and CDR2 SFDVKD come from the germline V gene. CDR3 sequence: CATSESGLEAETQYF. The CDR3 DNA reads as TGTGCCACCAGTGAGTCGGGACTAGAAGCAGAGACCCAGTACTTC.

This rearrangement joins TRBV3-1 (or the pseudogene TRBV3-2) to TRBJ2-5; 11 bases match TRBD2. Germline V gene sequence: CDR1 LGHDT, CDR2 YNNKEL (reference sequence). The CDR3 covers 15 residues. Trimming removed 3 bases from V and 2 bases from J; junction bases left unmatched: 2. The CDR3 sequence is CASSQRLAGQETQYF. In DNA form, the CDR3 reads TGTGCCAGCAGCCAGCGACTAGCGGGACAAGAGACCCAGTACTTC.

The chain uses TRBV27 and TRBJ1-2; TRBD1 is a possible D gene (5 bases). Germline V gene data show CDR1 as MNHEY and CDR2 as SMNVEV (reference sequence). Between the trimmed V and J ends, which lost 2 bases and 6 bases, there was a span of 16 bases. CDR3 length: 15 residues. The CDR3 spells CASSLRVDSIHGYTF. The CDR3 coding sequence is TGTGCCAGCAGTTTAAGGGTCGACAGTATTCATGGCTACACCTTC.

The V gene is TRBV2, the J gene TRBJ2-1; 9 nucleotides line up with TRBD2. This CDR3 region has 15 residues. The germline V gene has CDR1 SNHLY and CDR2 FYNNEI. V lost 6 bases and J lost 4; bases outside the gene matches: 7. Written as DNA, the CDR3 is TGTGCCAGCAGCAGACTAGCGGACGAATACAATGAGCAGTTCTTC. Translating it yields CASSRLADEYNEQFF. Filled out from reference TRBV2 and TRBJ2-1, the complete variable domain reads EPEVTQTPSHQVTQMGQEVILRCVPISNHLYFYWYRQILGQKVEFLVSFYNNEISEKSEIFDDQFSVERPDGSNFTLKIRSTKLEDSAMYFCASSRLADEYNEQFFGPGTRLTVL.

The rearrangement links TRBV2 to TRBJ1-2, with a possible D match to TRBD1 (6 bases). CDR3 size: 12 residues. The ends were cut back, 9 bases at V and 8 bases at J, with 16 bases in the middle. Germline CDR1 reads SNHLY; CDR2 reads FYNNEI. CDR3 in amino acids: CARAGGREGYTF. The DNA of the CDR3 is TGTGCCAGAGCGGGGGGGCGAGAGGGCTACACCTTC. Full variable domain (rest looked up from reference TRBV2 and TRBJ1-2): EPEVTQTPSHQVTQMGQEVILRCVPISNHLYFYWYRQILGQKVEFLVSFYNNEISEKSEIFDDQFSVERPDGSNFTLKIRSTKLEDSAMYFCARAGGREGYTFGSGTRLTVV.

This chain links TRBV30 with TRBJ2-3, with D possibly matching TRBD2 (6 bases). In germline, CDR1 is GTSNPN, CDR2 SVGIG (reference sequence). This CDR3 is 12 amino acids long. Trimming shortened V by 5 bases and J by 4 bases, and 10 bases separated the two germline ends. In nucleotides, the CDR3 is TGTGCCTGGGGGGGACTGGCAGATACGCAGTATTTT. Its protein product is CAWGGLADTQYF.

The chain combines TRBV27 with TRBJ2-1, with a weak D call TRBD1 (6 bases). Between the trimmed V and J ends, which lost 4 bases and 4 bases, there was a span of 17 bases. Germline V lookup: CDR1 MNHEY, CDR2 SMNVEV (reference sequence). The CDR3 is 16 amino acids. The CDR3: CASSSLRTAGYNEQFF. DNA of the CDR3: TGTGCCAGCAGTTCCCTAAGGACAGCTGGATACAATGAGCAGTTCTTC.

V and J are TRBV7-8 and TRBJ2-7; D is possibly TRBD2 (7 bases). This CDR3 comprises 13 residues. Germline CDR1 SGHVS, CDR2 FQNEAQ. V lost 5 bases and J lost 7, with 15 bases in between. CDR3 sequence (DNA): TGTGCCAGCAGCCTGCCACAGGGACTAGAGCAGTACTTC. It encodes CASSLPQGLEQYF.

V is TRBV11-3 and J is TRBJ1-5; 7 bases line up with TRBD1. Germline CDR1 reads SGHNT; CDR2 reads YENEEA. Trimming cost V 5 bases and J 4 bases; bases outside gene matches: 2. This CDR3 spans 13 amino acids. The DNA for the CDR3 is TGTGCCAGCAGCCAGGGGGGAAATCAGCCCCAGCATTTT. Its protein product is CASSQGGNQPQHF. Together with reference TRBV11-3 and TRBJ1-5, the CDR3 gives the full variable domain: EAGVVQSPRYKIIEKKQPVAFWCNPISGHNTLYWYLQNLGQGPELLIRYENEEAVDDSQLPKDRFSAERLKGVDSTLKIQPAELGDSAVYLCASSQGGNQPQHFGDGTRLSIL.

CDR3 in DNA: TGTGCCAGCAGCCCCGGACTAGCGGGACCGAGCTCCTACGAGCAGTACTTC. This sequence encodes CASSPGLAGPSSYEQYF. The chain couples TRBV11-2 to TRBJ2-7; TRBD2 matches at 12 bases. Germline lookup yields CDR1 SGHAT and CDR2 FQNNGV. This CDR3 is 17 amino acids long. V shed 5 bases, J shed 0 bases, and the junction held 8 bases outside the gene matches.

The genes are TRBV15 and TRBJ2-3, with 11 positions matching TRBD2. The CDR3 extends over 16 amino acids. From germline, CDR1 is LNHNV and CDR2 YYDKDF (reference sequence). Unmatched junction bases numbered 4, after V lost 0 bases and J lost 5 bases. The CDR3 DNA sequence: TGTGCCACCAGCAGAGATGAACTAGCGGGAGTAGATACGCAGTATTTT. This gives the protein CATSRDELAGVDTQYF.

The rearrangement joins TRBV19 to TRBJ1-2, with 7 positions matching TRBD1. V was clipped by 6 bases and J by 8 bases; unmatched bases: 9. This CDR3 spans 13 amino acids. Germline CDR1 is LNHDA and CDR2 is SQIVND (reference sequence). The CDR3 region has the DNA TGTGCCAGTAGAATAACAGGGGAGAGAGGCTACACCTTC. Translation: CASRITGERGYTF.

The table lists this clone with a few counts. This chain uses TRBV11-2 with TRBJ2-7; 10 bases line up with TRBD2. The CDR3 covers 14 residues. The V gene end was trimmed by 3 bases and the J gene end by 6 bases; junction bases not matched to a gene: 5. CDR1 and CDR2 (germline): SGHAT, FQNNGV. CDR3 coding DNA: TGTGCCAGCAGCTTTTCGGGACTAGCGACCGAGCAGTACTTC. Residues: CASSFSGLATEQYF.

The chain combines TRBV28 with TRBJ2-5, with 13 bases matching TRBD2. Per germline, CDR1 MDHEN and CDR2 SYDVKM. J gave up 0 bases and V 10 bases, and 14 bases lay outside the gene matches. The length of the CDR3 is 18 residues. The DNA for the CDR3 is TGTGCCACCTCCTACAGGACTAGCGGGAGAGGGTACCAAGAGACCCAGTACTTC. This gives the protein CATSYRTSGRGYQETQYF. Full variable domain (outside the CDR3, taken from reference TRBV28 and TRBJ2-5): DVKVTQSSRYLVKRTGEKVFLECVQDMDHENMFWYRQDPGLGLRLIYFSYDVKMKEKGDIPEGYSVSREKKERFSLILESASTNQTSMYLCATSYRTSGRGYQETQYFGPGTRLLVL.

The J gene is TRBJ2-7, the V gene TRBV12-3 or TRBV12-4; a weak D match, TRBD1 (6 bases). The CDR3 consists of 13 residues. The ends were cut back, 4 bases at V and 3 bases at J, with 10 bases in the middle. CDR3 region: CASSWSGDYEQYF. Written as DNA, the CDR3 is TGTGCCAGCAGTTGGTCAGGGGACTACGAGCAGTACTTC.

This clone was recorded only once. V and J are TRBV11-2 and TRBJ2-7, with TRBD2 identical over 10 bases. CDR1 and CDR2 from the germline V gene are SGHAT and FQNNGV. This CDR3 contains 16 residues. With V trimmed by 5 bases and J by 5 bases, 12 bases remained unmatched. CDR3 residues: CASSPTPGLAGDEQYF. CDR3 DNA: TGTGCCAGCAGCCCGACCCCGGGGCTAGCGGGAGACGAGCAGTACTTC.

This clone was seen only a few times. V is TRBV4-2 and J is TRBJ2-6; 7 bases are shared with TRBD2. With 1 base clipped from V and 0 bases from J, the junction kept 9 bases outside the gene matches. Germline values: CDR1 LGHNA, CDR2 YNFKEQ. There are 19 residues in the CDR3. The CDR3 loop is CASSQVGLAVNSGANVLTF. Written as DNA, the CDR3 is TGTGCCAGCAGCCAAGTAGGGCTAGCGGTTAACTCTGGGGCCAACGTCCTGACTTTC.

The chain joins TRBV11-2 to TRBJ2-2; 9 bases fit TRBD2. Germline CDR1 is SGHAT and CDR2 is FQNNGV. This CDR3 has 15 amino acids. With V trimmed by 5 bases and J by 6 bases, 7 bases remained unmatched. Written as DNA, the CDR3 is TGTGCCAGCAGCGTTAGCGGGAGAAGAGCCGGGGAGCTGTTTTTT. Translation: CASSVSGRRAGELFF.

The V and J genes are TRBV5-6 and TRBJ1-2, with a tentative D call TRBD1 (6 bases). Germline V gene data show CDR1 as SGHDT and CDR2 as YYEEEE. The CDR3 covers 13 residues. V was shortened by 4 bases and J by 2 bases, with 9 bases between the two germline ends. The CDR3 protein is CASSRTANYGYTF. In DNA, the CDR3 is TGTGCCAGCAGCCGGACAGCGAACTATGGCTACACCTTC.

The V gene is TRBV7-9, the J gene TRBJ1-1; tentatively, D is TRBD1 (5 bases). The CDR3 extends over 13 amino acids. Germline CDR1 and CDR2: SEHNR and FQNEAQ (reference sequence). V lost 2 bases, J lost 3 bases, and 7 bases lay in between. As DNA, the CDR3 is TGTGCCAGCAGCTTAAAGGGGTACACTGAAGCTTTCTTT. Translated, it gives CASSLKGYTEAFF.

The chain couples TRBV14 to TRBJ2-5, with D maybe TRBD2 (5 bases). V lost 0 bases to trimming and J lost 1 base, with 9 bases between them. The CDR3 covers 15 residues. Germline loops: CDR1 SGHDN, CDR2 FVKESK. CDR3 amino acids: CASSQDTRVQETQYF. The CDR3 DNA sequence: TGTGCCAGCAGCCAAGATACGCGGGTCCAAGAGACCCAGTACTTC.

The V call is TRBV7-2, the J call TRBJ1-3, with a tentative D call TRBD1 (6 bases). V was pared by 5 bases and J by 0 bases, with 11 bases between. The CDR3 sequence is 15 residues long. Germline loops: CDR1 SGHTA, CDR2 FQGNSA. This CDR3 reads CASSPQTGSGNTIYF. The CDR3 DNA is TGTGCCAGCAGCCCTCAGACAGGCTCTGGAAACACCATATATTTT.

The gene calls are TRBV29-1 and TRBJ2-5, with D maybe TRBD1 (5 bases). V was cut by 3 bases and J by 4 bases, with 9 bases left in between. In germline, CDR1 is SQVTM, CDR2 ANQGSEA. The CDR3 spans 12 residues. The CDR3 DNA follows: TGCAGCGTTGAGGGTCAGGGAGAGACCCAGTACTTC. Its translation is CSVEGQGETQYF.